The T cell receptor beta chain described here comes from a study of cytomegalovirus exposure and HLA in healthy donors. The CDR3 spans 16 residues. The germline CDR1 and CDR2 sequences are SGDLS and YYNGEE. Trimming removed 0 bases from V and 2 bases from J; junction bases left unmatched: 7. General study points: Later on, a genetic analysis was performed. It linked a missense variant in DCLRE1C with V- and J-gene trimming of TCR beta.

With regard to this clone: No antigen is known for it.

The PCR had 60 Vbeta and 13 Jbeta primers. Assay used: immunoSEQ multiplex PCR; TCRdb lists only in-frame clones, some missing. Of around 150,000 clones listed, under 85% are singletons. The origin of this receptor is a man aged 50 to 60 in good health and CMV-seropositive. Material: PBMCs. The J gene is TRBJ2-5, the V gene TRBV9, with 7 bases fitting TRBD2. The CDR3 is CASSVASGLPQETQYF. The CDR3 DNA sequence: TGTGCCAGCAGCGTAGCGTCGGGACTACCACAAGAGACCCAGTACTTC.